The rows below give T cell receptor beta chains drawn from one sample of a study of T-cell memory formation after mild COVID-19. TCRdb analysed the 5' RACE reads with MiXCR anew, one entry per CDR3 protein. The data show about 340,000 distinct CDR3 sequences, approximately 15% seen once. What was sequenced was PBMCs or a T cell subset sorted from them (not recorded which). The source of these receptors is a man between 18 and 29 years old who had mild COVID-19 (a few samples of this study predate the infection). Cell type and time point are not known. The CDR3 runs from the conserved cysteine through the conserved F or W. D genes are given only for firm matches. Clone size is shown for a subset of rows, as once, few, many or a class of expanded clone.

>TRBJ2-5|NA|TRBD2|TRBV6-5
TGTGCCAGCAGTTACTCGCCTGGGACTAGCGGGGACGAAGAGTACTTC
CASSYSPGTSGDEEYF
>TRBJ1-2|few|NA|TRBV12-3/TRBV12-4
TGTGCCAGCAGTTTAGCGGGCAGGGGCTATGGCTACACCTTC
CASSLAGRGYGYTF
>TRBJ2-5|many|NA|TRBV6-2/TRBV6-3
TGTGCCAGCAGTTCCGTAACGGTAGGGGAGACCCAGTACTTC
CASSSVTVGETQYF
>TRBJ2-5|NA|NA|TRBV3-1
TGTGCCAGCGGGAGGGGGGCGCAAGAGACCCAGTACTTC
CASGRGAQETQYF
>TRBJ1-1|many|NA|TRBV7-9
TGTGCCAGCAGGCCATCACGGCGAGCGGACTTTGAAGCTTTCTTT
CASRPSRRADFEAFF
>TRBJ1-2|few|TRBD1|TRBV7-2
TGTGCCAGCAGGATAGGGACAGATATTGGCTACACCTTC
CASRIGTDIGYTF
>TRBJ2-2|NA|NA|TRBV12-3/TRBV12-4
TGTGCCAGCAGGGGATCCTCGAACACCGGGGAGCTGTTTTTT
CASRGSSNTGELFF
>TRBJ2-7|NA|NA|TRBV6-5
TGTGCCAGCAGTTACTCTGAATCCTACGAGCAGTACTTC
CASSYSESYEQYF
>TRBJ2-7|NA|TRBD2|TRBV12-3/TRBV12-4
TGTGCCAGCAGTTATGGGTCTAGCGGAACCTACGAGCAGTACTTC
CASSYGSSGTYEQYF
>TRBJ1-1|NA|NA|TRBV7-8
TGTGCCAGCAGCCTACAGCAAAACTCTGAAGCTTTCTTT
CASSLQQNSEAFF
>TRBJ2-1|few|NA|TRBV12-3/TRBV12-4
TGTGCCAGCAGTTTGGGGGGTGGGTCCTCCTACAATGAGCAGTTCTTC
CASSLGGGSSYNEQFF
>TRBJ2-1|NA|TRBD2|TRBV7-2
TGTGCCAGCAGCCGGACTAGGAGGTCCTACAATGAGCAGTTCTTC
CASSRTRRSYNEQFF
>TRBJ1-2|NA|NA|TRBV5-1
TGCGCCAGCAGCCCCCACTGGACCGAAACTAACTATGGCTACACCTTC
CASSPHWTETNYGYTF
>TRBJ2-7|NA|TRBD1|TRBV6-5
TGTGCCAGCAGTTACACTTACAGGGGTTTTGACGTTGGGGTCAGGTTTCACGAGCAGTACTTC
CASSYTYRGFDVGVRFHEQYF
>TRBJ1-2|few|NA|TRBV11-2
TGTGCCAGCAGCTTGCTTGGGCAGGGTAGTACCTATGGCTACACCTTC
CASSLLGQGSTYGYTF
>TRBJ1-2|few|NA|TRBV29-1
TGCAGCGTTGAAGATCGTACGGGCGGGGGCTACACCTTC
CSVEDRTGGGYTF
>TRBJ2-7|NA|NA|TRBV11-2
TGTGCCAGCAGCTCGGACTATGGGGGTTACGAGCAGTACTTC
CASSSDYGGYEQYF
>TRBJ1-2|NA|NA|TRBV7-3
TGTGCCAGCAGCCCGGAGGGGACCTCCTATGGCTACACCTTC
CASSPEGTSYGYTF
>TRBJ2-4|many|TRBD2|TRBV20-1
TGCAGTGCTAGGACTAGCATAGCCAAAAACATTCAGTACTTC
CSARTSIAKNIQYF
>TRBJ2-3|few|NA|TRBV5-1
TGCGCCAGCAGCTTATATGACAGATTCACAGATACGCAGTATTTT
CASSLYDRFTDTQYF
>TRBJ2-1|NA|NA|TRBV6-5
TGTGCCAGCAGTTCCCCGGGCTCTTGGCAGTTCTTC
CASSSPGSWQFF
>TRBJ2-7|NA|NA|TRBV5-8
TGTGCCAGATCCAGGGCGGATAGCTCCTACGAGCAGTACTTC
CARSRADSSYEQYF
>TRBJ2-7|few|TRBD2|TRBV27
TGTGCCAGCAGTTTGGCTAGCGGGTACTACGAGCAGTACTTC
CASSLASGYYEQYF
>TRBJ2-5|few|TRBD2|TRBV7-3
TGTGCCAGCAGCTTGACTAGCGGGGGGGCGGAGACCCAGTACTTC
CASSLTSGGAETQYF
>TRBJ1-2|NA|NA|TRBV13
TGTGCCAGCAGCCCAGGGAAGACGGGCGGCTACACCTTC
CASSPGKTGGYTF
>TRBJ1-2|few|NA|TRBV2
TGTGCCGGCCTGTTAGGAACAGCCTATGGCTACACCTTC
CAGLLGTAYGYTF
>TRBJ2-2|many|NA|TRBV6-5
TGTGCCAGCAGTTACAACAGGGTGGGAACCGGGGAGCTGTTTTTT
CASSYNRVGTGELFF
>TRBJ2-5|NA|TRBD1|TRBV5-1
TGCGCCAGCATACTTCGTCCAGGGGGCGAAGAGACCCAGTACTTC
CASILRPGGEETQYF
>TRBJ2-2|NA|NA|TRBV7-2
TGTGCCAGCAGCGGGGCAGGGGCCGGGGAGCTGTTTTTT
CASSGAGAGELFF
>TRBJ1-4|many|NA|TRBV12-3/TRBV12-4
TGTGCCAGCAGTGGACACAGAAATGAAAAACTGTTTTTT
CASSGHRNEKLFF
>TRBJ2-1|few|NA|TRBV20-1
TGCAGTGCTCCAGGGTTTTCGGATGAGCAGTTCTTC
CSAPGFSDEQFF
>TRBJ2-7|NA|NA|TRBV20-1
TGCAGTGCTGAGAACCGGGGGCCCTACGAGCAGTACTTC
CSAENRGPYEQYF
>TRBJ2-5|few|NA|TRBV24-1
TGTGCCACCAGTGAAGGGGCCCAAGAGACCCAGTACTTC
CATSEGAQETQYF
>TRBJ2-7|NA|NA|TRBV5-5
TGTGCCAGCAGCGGAGGGCCGGCCTACGAGCAGTACTTC
CASSGGPAYEQYF
>TRBJ2-5|many|NA|TRBV6-2/TRBV6-3
TGTGCCAGCAGCTCAGCGGAAGAGACCCAGTACTTC
CASSSAEETQYF
>TRBJ2-5|once|NA|TRBV15
TGTGCCACCAGGGCCCCTGGTCCAGAGACCCAGTACTTC
CATRAPGPETQYF
>TRBJ2-1|few|TRBD2|TRBV20-1
TGCAGTGCTAGCTCTAGTAGCGGGGGTGGCCATGAGCAGTTCTTC
CSASSSSGGGHEQFF
>TRBJ1-5|few|TRBD1|TRBV5-6
TGTGCCAGCAGCTATGGGACAGGGTCCCAGCATTTT
CASSYGTGSQHF
>TRBJ1-6|few|NA|TRBV12-3/TRBV12-4
TGTGCCAGCAGTTTGGGGTTGCCACCCCTCCACTTT
CASSLGLPPLHF
>TRBJ1-1|NA|NA|TRBV7-2
TGTGCCAGCAGCGCGACAGCGTCTGACACTGAAGCTTTCTTT
CASSATASDTEAFF
>TRBJ2-1|few|NA|TRBV4-3
TGCGCCAGCAGCCAAGATGCAGGGCTGGAGTCCCACAATGAGCAGTTCTTC
CASSQDAGLESHNEQFF
>TRBJ2-7|NA|NA|TRBV6-5
TGTGCCAGCAGACCGAAAAGGGGAGGTGGTAACGAGCAGTACTTC
CASRPKRGGGNEQYF
>TRBJ2-5|NA|TRBD2|TRBV5-1
TGCGCCAGCAGCTTGGCCGGGCTAGCGGGGTTTTATATGGAGACCCAGTACTTC
CASSLAGLAGFYMETQYF
>TRBJ1-6|many|NA|TRBV27
TGTGCCAGCAGATCCGTAGGTTCACCCCTCCACTTT
CASRSVGSPLHF
>TRBJ2-1|NA|TRBD2|TRBV5-1
TGCGCCAGCAGCAAGACTAGCGGGGTTTACAATGAGCAGTTCTTC
CASSKTSGVYNEQFF